This T cell receptor (beta chain) appears in the sequencing data of a study of blood T cell repertoires in COVID-19 (dated by TCRdb to between 2020 and 2021). Concerning the study at large: Samples from collaborators originated in the United States, Italy and Spain and spanned both the acute and convalescent phases of COVID-19. The material from the prospective study consisted of cDNA or gDNA derived from T cells, B-cell-depleted T cells, or PBMCs. The dataset comprised deeply sampled blood TCRbeta repertoires from subjects exposed to, actively infected with, or recovered from COVID-19. The repertoires were made available in a free public database intended to serve as a resource for research on the immune response to SARS-CoV-2. The samples were drawn from the first 160 participants of the ongoing ImmuneRACE study and from 950 to 1,500 subjects provided by 6 global collaborators. Sample metadata almost always included a de-identified subject ID, COVID-19 status, age in years and sex. Where available, HLA class I and class II types were taken from metadata supplied by the sample provider and were not determined by assay-based typing.

TCRbeta CDR3 regions were amplified from genomic DNA using the immunoSEQ Assay, a bias-controlled multiplex PCR. The source study handled its data this way. Within the assay, amplification of reference gene primers was used to estimate how many nucleated cells each sample contained. Sequence reads were collapsed and filtered to measure the absolute abundance of every unique TCRbeta CDR3 rearrangement. Productive Simpson clonality was computed per sample as the square root of Simpson's diversity index over productive rearrangements. TCRdb carries this immuneACCESS record with in-frame sequences only. Its versions omit some clonotypes, under half of them owing to an unresolved V gene in the studies checked, with the rest unexplained. D and trimming come from the DNA, and the V and J calls and clone size come from that table. The table for this sample lists under 90,000 clones; about 85% of them were counted only once. Roughly 3.6% of the sample comes from the top ten.

Overall study outcomes, separate from this receptor: How much clinical and demographic metadata was included differed by source and by participant, and the metadata was provided uncurated.

Remarks on this clone: Its specific antigen is unknown. Per-base qualities were not stored, and no clone one base away is much larger.

The CDR3 covers 16 residues, taking in both the cysteine and the phenylalanine. The entry retains the CDR3 DNA only, 48 bases that are in frame from base 1. Clipping removes 6 bases from V and 2 bases from J, with 9 as the unmatched junction base count. Reading the germline V gene gives CDR1 SGHTA and CDR2 FQGTGA. One collaborating source in Seattle enrolled patients during active infection and followed them longitudinally through the course of disease. Each collaborating institution followed its own protocols to collect whole blood in K2EDTA tubes. For TCRbeta analysis, collaborators shipped samples in one of three forms: frozen whole blood, isolated PBMCs, or DNA extracted from either of those sample types.

The sequence came from a woman between 50 and 59 years old with COVID-19, enrolled during active disease. The sequencing sample was made of peripheral blood. The chain joins TRBV7-3 to TRBJ1-2; a stretch of 10 junction bases matches TRBD1. In nucleotide form, the sequence is TGTGCCAGCAGGAAGACAGGGGGCCAGGGGAACTATGGCTACACCTTC. Its protein reads: CASRKTGGQGNYGYTF.